Described below is a single T cell receptor (beta chain) sequence and its context. Its cognate antigen has yet to be identified. The sample holds no much larger clone one base away, and base qualities are not on file. Other nucleotide sequences in the sample specify the same CDR3. The germline V gene yields SGDLS for CDR1 and YYNGEE for CDR2. Counted from cysteine to phenylalanine, this CDR3 has 15 amino acids. Only the CDR3 portion is preserved as DNA: 45 bases, with reading frame beginning at the first base. V is cut back by 0 bases and J by 4 bases, with 4 bases in the junction unmatched. The data were obtained in a study of shared clonotypes between healthy human individuals (dated by TCRdb to 2018 to 2020). About the investigation overall: The cohort included a few men and a couple of women between 18 and 49 years of age. Per donor, three plates each were used for CD4 naive and CD4 memory, two for CD8 naive, and one for CD8 memory. To estimate repertoire size and how much clonotypes are shared between individuals, the study performed deep sequencing of blood TCR repertoires from about five healthy adults. Libraries were prepared and TCR repertoires were sequenced by different laboratories using diverse techniques, in order to increase sequencing depth and limit assay-specific biases. Between about 0.8 and 9 billion PBMCs per donor were obtained by leukapheresis. Points the paper makes about the study in general: Higher generation probabilities were observed for clonotypes shared by all four sorted-subset donors than for non-shared clonotypes. Naive subsets generally had larger estimated clonotype richness than memory subsets. Rarefaction of sorted-subset datasets indicated incomplete sequencing despite the large sequencing depth. Only blood was sampled, and tissue TCR repertoires likely differ from those in blood. Pairwise subsampling indicated that sequencing depth was expected to affect the degree of clonotype sharing among donors. Across a few donors, roughly 5% of naive CD4, 3.5% of naive CD8, 2.3% of memory CD4, and 0.4% to 0.45% of memory CD8 clonotypes were shared. Because the study included a small number of donors, the genetic and exposure-history diversity represented was limited.

For the CD8 naive samples, CD45RO-negative cells were positively selected for CCR7, yielding a CD45RA+CCR7+ population from which TemRA cells were excluded. The donors were healthy, HIV-negative adults who had no recently reported acute infections or vaccinations. Every donor was a Caucasian adult living in Nashville, Tennessee, USA. Blood was collected by leukapheresis, and PBMCs were isolated by Ficoll-Histopaque density gradient centrifugation and then cryopreserved in liquid nitrogen vapor phase. Analytical flow cytometry was used to check the purity and quantity of each magnetically sorted T cell population. Genomic DNA was isolated from every sorted fraction and measured by UV absorbance on a Nanodrop 2000c. Using the deep immunoSEQ assay, multiplex PCR amplified TCR CDR3 regions from genomic DNA. Extracted genomic DNA from each cell subset was distributed evenly across all wells of several immunoSEQ 96-well plates, and each plate was treated as a replicate. Each replicate PCR for sorted subsets received around 200 ng genomic DNA, equal to about 30,000 T cell genomes. Purified libraries were measured with a Qubit 3.0 fluorometer, size-checked on a Bioanalyzer 2100, and measured again with the KAPA Library Quantification kit. Every immunoSEQ 96-well plate was sequenced on a dedicated single-read 150-cycle Illumina NextSeq 550 flow cell. Per the original workflow: Because the immunoSEQ output held only junctional sequences and lacked quality scores, the filtering could not match the filtering applied to full-length reads. To assign V/J genes and CDR3, sequences were annotated against IMGT germline references using PyIR, a Python wrapper for IgBLAST v1.9. Reads with weak V/J assignments (E-value above 1e-6), missing CDR3, stop codons, out-of-frame junctions, or ambiguous translated residues were removed. V3J clonotypes were defined by identical inferred V gene, J gene, and CDR3 amino acid sequence. Percentage overlap between repertoires was calculated by dividing the number of shared unique clonotypes by the size of the smaller repertoire. RTK rarefaction, the Chao1 estimator, and Recon v2.1 estimates of unobserved clonotypes were used to assess repertoire richness. OLGA was used to compute generation probabilities for all TCRbeta clonotypes that the gDNA method yielded from four donors. TCRdb holds this immuneACCESS table with in-frame rearrangements only. Some clones are missing; in checked studies, unresolved V genes explain under half, and the rest has no known cause. The D gene and trimming were derived from the DNA, and the V and J assignments and clone size from that table. This sample has around 2,000,000 clones in its table, and 85% to 95% of those were observed once. Together, the top ten hold around 1.7% of the sample.

Recombination linked TRBV9 to TRBJ2-1, with 7 bases matching TRBD2. Sequenced material: naive CD8+ T cells from PBMCs. This specimen's cell subset or site label, per the study, means: CD45RA+CCR7+. This sequence was found in a man younger than 35 in good health. Some clones in this sample may be carry-over from other donors' samples. The nucleotides read TGTGCCAGCAGCGTAGGCGGGAGAGCATACAATGAGCAGTTCTTC. Its amino acids are CASSVGGRAYNEQFF.